This T cell receptor (beta chain) was sequenced for a study of cytomegalovirus exposure and HLA in healthy donors. The study ran its PCR with 60 Vbeta and 13 Jbeta primers. Libraries were prepared by immunoSEQ multiplex PCR; TCRdb keeps only in-frame clonotypes and omits some of them. The data contain 200,000 to 250,000 clones, approximately 80% of them singletons. V shed 6 bases and J shed 5 bases, with 10 bases lying between them. Germline loops: CDR1 MNHEY, CDR2 SVGAGI. There are 12 residues in the CDR3. Study conclusions and caveats: Roughly even sequencing depth across donors was the assumption behind the presence/absence analyses. The majority of TCR sequences were rare, yet some public TCRs appeared in many donors.

The donors comprised healthy bone marrow donors. With regard to this clone: Its antigen is as yet unknown.

Input material: PBMCs. This chain links TRBV6-5 with TRBJ1-2, with a possible D match to TRBD1 (5 bases). The sequence was collected from a middle-aged woman in good health and CMV-seronegative. CDR3 residues: CASSQDTYGYTF. As DNA, the CDR3 is TGTGCCAGCAGCCAGGACACTTATGGCTACACCTTC.